A selection of T cell receptor beta chains follows, all from one sample in a study of early T cells in non-severe SARS-CoV-2 infection. TCRdb reprocessed the 5' RACE reads with MiXCR, giving one entry per CDR3 protein. The table includes under 60,000 distinct CDR3 sequences, under 15% detected once. Sequences were obtained from whole blood. These receptors all come from an adult who was a healthcare worker with PCR-confirmed SARS-CoV-2 infection or an uninfected control (not recorded which). CDR3s include the opening cysteine and the closing phenylalanine or tryptophan. The D gene is left open where the match is weak. Clone size is shown for a subset of rows, as once, few, many or a class of expanded clone.

abundance	v_gene	j_gene	d_gene	CDR3aa	CDR3nt
many	TRBV5-5	TRBJ1-1	-	CASSLDTNTEAFF	TGTGCCAGCAGCCTTGATACAAACACTGAAGCTTTCTTT
few	TRBV6-2/TRBV6-3	TRBJ1-2	-	CASSYPRDGDYGYTF	TGTGCCAGCAGTTACCCTAGGGACGGCGACTATGGCTACACCTTC
few	TRBV6-1	TRBJ1-5	TRBD1	CASSPGQGQPQHF	TGTGCCAGCAGTCCGGGACAGGGTCAGCCCCAGCATTTT
many	TRBV14	TRBJ1-2	-	CASSQEGASGYTF	TGTGCCAGCAGCCAAGAAGGGGCGAGTGGCTACACCTTC
few	TRBV29-1	TRBJ2-3	-	CSVVRGAGTDTQYF	TGCAGCGTTGTACGGGGGGCAGGAACAGATACGCAGTATTTT
many	TRBV19	TRBJ2-7	-	CASSPRTVYEQYF	TGTGCCAGTAGTCCGCGGACAGTCTACGAGCAGTACTTC
few	TRBV5-1	TRBJ1-1	TRBD1	CASSFVPGQGTDTEAFF	TGCGCCAGCAGCTTCGTCCCGGGACAGGGGACGGACACTGAAGCTTTCTTT
many	TRBV11-2	TRBJ2-7	TRBD2	CASSSRPSGRTFSYEQYF	TGTGCCAGCAGCTCCCGGCCTAGCGGGAGGACCTTCTCCTACGAGCAGTACTTC
many	TRBV28	TRBJ2-1	TRBD2	CASRTSGRPAEQFF	TGTGCCAGCAGAACTAGCGGGAGGCCCGCTGAGCAGTTCTTC
many	TRBV11-2	TRBJ2-1	-	CASSGSGEQFF	TGTGCCAGCAGTGGTAGCGGTGAGCAGTTCTTC
few	TRBV20-1	TRBJ2-5	-	CSAKGPETQYF	TGCAGTGCTAAGGGGCCGGAGACCCAGTACTTC
-	TRBV2	TRBJ1-6	-	CAIASFDNSPLHF	TGTGCCATCGCCAGCTTTGATAATTCACCCCTCCACTTT
many	TRBV5-1	TRBJ1-5	TRBD1	CASSLGDRGIDNQPQHF	TGCGCCAGCAGCTTGGGAGACAGGGGGATAGACAATCAGCCCCAGCATTTT
-	TRBV28	TRBJ2-3	TRBD2	CASSSSAGVDTQYF	TGTGCCAGCAGTTCTTCAGCGGGAGTAGATACGCAGTATTTT
-	TRBV3-1	TRBJ1-1	-	CASSNLGTLTFF	TGTGCCAGCAGTAACCTAGGGACACTAACTTTCTTT
many	TRBV18	TRBJ1-1	-	CASSPLQGLNTEAFF	TGTGCCAGCTCACCACTGCAGGGGTTGAACACTGAAGCTTTCTTT
many	TRBV27	TRBJ2-7	-	CASSFMRGGNEQYF	TGTGCCAGCAGTTTTATGAGGGGGGGTAACGAGCAGTACTTC
-	TRBV12-3/TRBV12-4	TRBJ2-2	TRBD1	CASSFPDRGDSGELFF	TGTGCCAGCAGTTTCCCGGACAGGGGAGATAGCGGGGAGCTGTTTTTT
-	TRBV4-1	TRBJ1-5	-	CASSQEGVSGQPRHF	TGCGCCAGCAGCCAAGAGGGGGTCTCGGGCCAGCCCCGGCATTTT
few	TRBV6-5	TRBJ2-1	TRBD2	CASSYAGGRQFF	TGTGCCAGCAGTTACGCGGGAGGGCGTCAGTTCTTC
few	TRBV4-1	TRBJ2-7	-	CASSQTGALSYEQYF	TGCGCCAGCAGCCAAACCGGGGCCCTTTCCTACGAGCAGTACTTC
many	TRBV19	TRBJ1-2	-	CASSPGLNNYGYTF	TGTGCCAGTAGTCCCGGACTAAATAACTATGGCTACACCTTC
many	TRBV7-9	TRBJ2-7	TRBD1	CASSSTATGGEIYEQYF	TGTGCCAGCAGCTCAACCGCTACAGGGGGCGAAATCTACGAGCAGTACTTC
few	TRBV12-3/TRBV12-4	TRBJ2-6	-	CASSLSSGGANVLTF	TGTGCCAGCAGTTTATCATCTGGCGGGGCCAACGTCCTGACTTTC
many	TRBV20-1	TRBJ2-1	TRBD2	CSAAGLATEQFF	TGCAGTGCCGCGGGACTAGCTACTGAGCAGTTCTTC
few	TRBV2	TRBJ2-3	TRBD1	CALDRDPDTQYF	TGTGCCCTAGACAGGGACCCAGATACGCAGTATTTT
few	TRBV2	TRBJ2-7	-	CASSEANYPPADSYEQYF	TGTGCCAGCAGTGAAGCGAATTACCCCCCCGCAGACTCCTACGAGCAGTACTTC
many	TRBV27	TRBJ2-5	TRBD2	CASSLRGRVAGRTQYF	TGTGCCAGCAGTTTACGGGGACGAGTAGCGGGACGAACCCAGTACTTC
many	TRBV27	TRBJ2-7	-	CASSPFEGEAFYEQYF	TGTGCCAGCAGCCCGTTCGAGGGAGAGGCCTTCTACGAGCAGTACTTC
-	TRBV5-1	TRBJ1-5	-	CASSLAPSNQPQHF	TGCGCCAGCAGCTTGGCGCCGAGCAATCAGCCCCAGCATTTT
-	TRBV7-3	TRBJ2-6	-	CASSALGGANVLTF	TGTGCCAGCAGCGCGCTAGGCGGGGCCAACGTCCTGACTTTC
many	TRBV18	TRBJ2-1	-	CASSPPAGRSYNEQFF	TGTGCCAGCTCACCCCCAGCGGGCCGATCCTACAATGAGCAGTTCTTC
many	TRBV3-1	TRBJ2-7	-	CASSPLGTPEQYF	TGTGCCAGCAGCCCTCTTGGAACCCCGGAGCAGTACTTC
few	TRBV5-1	TRBJ2-1	TRBD2	CASSSTSGGQNEQFF	TGCGCCAGCAGCTCTACTAGCGGGGGGCAAAATGAGCAGTTCTTC
-	TRBV14	TRBJ2-1	TRBD2	CASSVWTSGRRNEQFF	TGTGCCAGCAGCGTATGGACTAGCGGGAGACGCAATGAGCAGTTCTTC
many	TRBV7-9	TRBJ1-1	TRBD1	CASSSRGTGTHGRPGTEAFF	TGTGCCAGCAGCTCTAGGGGGACAGGGACTCATGGGCGGCCCGGAACTGAAGCTTTCTTT
many	TRBV6-5	TRBJ1-1	-	CASRLAGSMNTEAFF	TGTGCCAGCAGACTTGCGGGGTCCATGAACACTGAAGCTTTCTTT
-	TRBV6-1	TRBJ2-7	-	CASTPGAVYEQYF	TGTGCCAGTACCCCAGGGGCGGTCTACGAGCAGTACTTC
few	TRBV12-3/TRBV12-4	TRBJ1-2	-	CASSTDAGRLYGYTF	TGTGCCAGCAGTACCGACGCAGGAAGGCTCTATGGCTACACCTTC
many	TRBV2	TRBJ1-5	TRBD1	CASSAGQGAQPQHF	TGTGCCAGCAGTGCAGGACAGGGGGCTCAGCCCCAGCATTTT
-	TRBV20-1	TRBJ2-1	TRBD2	CSAVISGRDDNEQFF	TGCAGTGCCGTCATTAGCGGGAGGGACGACAATGAGCAGTTCTTC
few	TRBV28	TRBJ2-5	-	CASSLRFGPTEETQYF	TGTGCCAGCAGTTTAAGGTTTGGACCCACTGAAGAGACCCAGTACTTC
few	TRBV9	TRBJ2-7	-	CASSVGGTFSYEQYF	TGTGCCAGCAGCGTAGGGGGGACATTTTCCTACGAGCAGTACTTC
many	TRBV7-6	TRBJ1-3	TRBD1	CASSSRQGANTIYF	TGTGCCAGCAGTTCTAGACAGGGGGCTAACACCATATATTTT
many	TRBV11-2	TRBJ2-2	TRBD2	CASSATSGFTGELFF	TGTGCCAGCAGCGCGACTAGCGGGTTCACCGGGGAGCTGTTTTTT
-	TRBV3-1	TRBJ1-6	-	CASSQGSSYNSPLHF	TGTGCCAGCAGCCAAGGCAGCTCCTATAATTCACCCCTCCACTTT
-	TRBV4-1	TRBJ1-5	-	CASSQALGSNQPQHF	TGCGCCAGCAGCCAAGCATTGGGAAGCAATCAGCCCCAGCATTTT
many	TRBV13	TRBJ2-2	-	CASSLETTGPNTGELFF	TGTGCCAGCAGCTTGGAGACTACCGGGCCGAACACCGGGGAGCTGTTTTTT
many	TRBV9	TRBJ1-1	-	CASSVTVNTEAFF	TGTGCCAGCAGCGTAACGGTGAACACTGAAGCTTTCTTT
-	TRBV7-2	TRBJ2-5	TRBD1	CASSKHRGETQYF	TGTGCCAGCAGCAAACACAGGGGAGAGACCCAGTACTTC
many	TRBV30	TRBJ1-2	-	CAWTASNYGYTF	TGTGCCTGGACAGCTTCTAACTATGGCTACACCTTC
few	TRBV14	TRBJ1-1	TRBD1	CASSYRGRGDTEAFF	TGTGCCAGCAGCTACAGGGGCCGGGGGGACACTGAAGCTTTCTTT
few	TRBV3-1	TRBJ1-5	TRBD1	CASSLTGGRQPQHF	TGTGCCAGCAGCCTGACAGGGGGACGTCAGCCCCAGCATTTT
-	TRBV29-1	TRBJ2-1	-	CSVEVSRAGQFF	TGCAGCGTTGAGGTCAGTCGAGCGGGGCAGTTCTTC